Presented here are 5 T cell receptor beta chains from one specimen sequenced in a study of blood T cells in healthy people across ages. The second PCR ran about 7 to 12 cycles with a sample-barcoded 5' primer and J-beta primers. TCRdb re-called the 5' RACE reads with MiXCR, one entry per CDR3 protein. The table lists over 700,000 distinct CDR3 sequences, about 48% of them singletons. Sequenced sample: blood. All receptors derive from an elderly man in good health.

This sequence joins TRBV27 and TRBJ2-7; D remains ambiguous. The CDR3 is 14 amino acids. The V gene lost 4 bases and the J gene lost 3 bases, with 13 bases spanning the gap. In germline, CDR1 is MNHEY, CDR2 SMNVEV (reference sequence). The CDR3 loop reads CASSSALGGYEQYF. The CDR3 DNA reads as TGTGCCAGCAGTTCGGCCTTGGGCGGCTACGAGCAGTACTTC.

The CDR3 coding sequence is TGTGCCACCAGTGATTTAAGGGGGCAGGGGCATCAGCCCCAGCATTTT. It encodes CATSDLRGQGHQPQHF. The genes are TRBV24-1 and TRBJ1-5, with 7 bases that match TRBD1. Per the germline V gene, CDR1 is KGHDR and CDR2 is SFDVKD. The V segment lost 1 base and the J segment 5 bases; nucleotides outside the gene matches: 7. The CDR3 is made up of 16 amino acids.

In DNA form, the CDR3 reads TGCAGCGTTGAAGATCGGGGGGAATCCCTCCACTTT. It yields the protein CSVEDRGESLHF. This chain joins TRBV29-1 and TRBJ1-6; tentative D call: TRBD1 (5 bases). V was pared by 0 bases and J by 14 bases, with 11 bases between. Germline CDR1 and CDR2: SQVTM and ANQGSEA. This CDR3 is 12 amino acids long.

The V and J genes are TRBV5-1 and TRBJ2-5; TRBD2 matches at 16 bases. This CDR3 has 23 amino acids. Germline-derived CDR1 and CDR2 are SGHRS and YFSETQ. The junction had 18 bases not matched to a gene; V was cut back by 0 bases and J by 1 base. The CDR3 loop reads CASSLVGTDRGTSGRAPQETQYF. CDR3 DNA sequence: TGCGCCAGCAGCTTGGTTGGGACAGACCGAGGGACTAGCGGGAGGGCCCCCCAAGAGACCCAGTACTTC.

The table lists this clonotype with a few counts. The V gene is TRBV20-1, the J gene TRBJ2-3; D might be TRBD2 (5 bases). The ends were cut back, 5 bases at V and 1 base at J, with 16 bases in the middle. CDR1 and CDR2 from the germline V gene are DFQATT and SNEGSKA (reference sequence). The CDR3 runs to 15 residues. The CDR3 region is CSASVRRAGTDTQYF. The CDR3 DNA sequence: TGCAGTGCTTCAGTGAGACGAGCGGGCACAGATACGCAGTATTTT.